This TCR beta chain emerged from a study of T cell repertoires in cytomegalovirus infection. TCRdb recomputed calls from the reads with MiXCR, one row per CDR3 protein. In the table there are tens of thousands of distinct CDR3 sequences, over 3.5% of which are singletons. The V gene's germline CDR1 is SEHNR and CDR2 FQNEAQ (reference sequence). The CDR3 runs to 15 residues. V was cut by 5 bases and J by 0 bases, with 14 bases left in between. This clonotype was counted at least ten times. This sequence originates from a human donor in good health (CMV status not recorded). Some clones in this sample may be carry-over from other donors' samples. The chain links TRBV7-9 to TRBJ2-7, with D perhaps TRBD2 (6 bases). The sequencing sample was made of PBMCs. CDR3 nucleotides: TGTGCCAGCAGCCACCTACTAGCCCTCTCCTACGAGCAGTACTTC. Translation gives CASSHLLALSYEQYF. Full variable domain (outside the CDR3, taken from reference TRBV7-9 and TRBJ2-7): DTGVSQNPRHKITKRGQNVTFRCDPISEHNRLYWYRQTLGQGPEFLTYFQNEAQLEKSRLLSDRFSAERPKGSFSTLEIQRTEQGDSAMYLCASSHLLALSYEQYFGPGTRLTVT.